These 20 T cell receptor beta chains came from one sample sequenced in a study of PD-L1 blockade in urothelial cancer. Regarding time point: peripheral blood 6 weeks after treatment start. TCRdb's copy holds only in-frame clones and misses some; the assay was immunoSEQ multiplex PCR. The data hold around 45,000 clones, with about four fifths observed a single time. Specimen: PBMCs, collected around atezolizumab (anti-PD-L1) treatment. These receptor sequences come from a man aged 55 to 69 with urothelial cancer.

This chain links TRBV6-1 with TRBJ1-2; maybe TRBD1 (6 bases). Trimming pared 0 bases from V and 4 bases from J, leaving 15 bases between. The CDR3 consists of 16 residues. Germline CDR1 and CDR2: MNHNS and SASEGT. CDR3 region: CASSEARTENFYGYTF. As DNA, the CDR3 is TGTGCCAGCAGTGAAGCAAGGACAGAAAACTTCTATGGCTACACCTTC.

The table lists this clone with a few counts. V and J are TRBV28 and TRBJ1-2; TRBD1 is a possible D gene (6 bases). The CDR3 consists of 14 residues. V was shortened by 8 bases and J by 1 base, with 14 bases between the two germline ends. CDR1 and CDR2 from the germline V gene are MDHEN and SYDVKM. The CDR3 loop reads CASLGGGDNYGYTF. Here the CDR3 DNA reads TGTGCCAGCCTAGGGGGGGGCGATAACTATGGCTACACCTTC.

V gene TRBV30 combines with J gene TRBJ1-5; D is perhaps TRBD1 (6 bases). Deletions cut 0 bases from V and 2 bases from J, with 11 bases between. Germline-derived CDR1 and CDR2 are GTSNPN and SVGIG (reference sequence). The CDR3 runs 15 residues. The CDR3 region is CAWSVQGLGNQPQHF. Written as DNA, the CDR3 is TGTGCCTGGAGTGTACAGGGTCTCGGCAATCAGCCCCAGCATTTT.

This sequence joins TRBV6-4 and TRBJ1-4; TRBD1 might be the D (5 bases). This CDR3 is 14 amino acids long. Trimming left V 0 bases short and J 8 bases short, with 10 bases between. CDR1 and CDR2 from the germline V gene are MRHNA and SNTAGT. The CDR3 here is CASSDSEGREKLFF. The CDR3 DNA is TGTGCCAGCAGTGACTCTGAGGGGAGGGAAAAACTGTTTTTT.

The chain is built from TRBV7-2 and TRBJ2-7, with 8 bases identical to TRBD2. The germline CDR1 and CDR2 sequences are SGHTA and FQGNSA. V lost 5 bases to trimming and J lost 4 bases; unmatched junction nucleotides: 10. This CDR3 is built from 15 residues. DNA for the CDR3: TGTGCCAGCAGCACGATGACTAGCGTAACTTACGAGCAGTACTTC. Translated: CASSTMTSVTYEQYF.

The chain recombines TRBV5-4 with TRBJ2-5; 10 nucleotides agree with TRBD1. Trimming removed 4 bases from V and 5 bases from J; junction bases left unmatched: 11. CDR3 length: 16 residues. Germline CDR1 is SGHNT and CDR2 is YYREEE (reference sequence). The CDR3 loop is CASSGGTGAHRETQYF. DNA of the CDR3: TGTGCCAGCAGCGGCGGGACAGGGGCCCATAGGGAGACCCAGTACTTC.

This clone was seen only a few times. The CDR3 is CASSPRAGGFYNEQFF. In nucleotides, the CDR3 is TGTGCCAGCTCACCACGGGCGGGGGGATTTTACAATGAGCAGTTCTTC. The rearrangement uses TRBV18 and TRBJ2-1; 8 nucleotides match TRBD2. CDR1 and CDR2 (germline): KGHSH, LQKENI. J lost 4 bases, V lost 1 base, and 6 bases had no gene match. This CDR3 comprises 16 residues.

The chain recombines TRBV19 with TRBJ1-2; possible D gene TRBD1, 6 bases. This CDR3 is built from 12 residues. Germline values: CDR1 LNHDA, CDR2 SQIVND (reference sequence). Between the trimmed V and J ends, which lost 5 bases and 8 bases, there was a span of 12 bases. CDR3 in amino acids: CASSPGQLGYTF. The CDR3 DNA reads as TGTGCCAGTAGTCCCGGACAGTTGGGCTACACCTTC.

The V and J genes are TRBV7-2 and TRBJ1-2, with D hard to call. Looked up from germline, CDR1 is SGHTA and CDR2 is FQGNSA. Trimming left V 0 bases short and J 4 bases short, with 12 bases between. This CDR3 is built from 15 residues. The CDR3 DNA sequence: TGTGCCAGCAGCTTAGCGTCGGGAGACACCTATGGCTACACCTTC. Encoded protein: CASSLASGDTYGYTF.

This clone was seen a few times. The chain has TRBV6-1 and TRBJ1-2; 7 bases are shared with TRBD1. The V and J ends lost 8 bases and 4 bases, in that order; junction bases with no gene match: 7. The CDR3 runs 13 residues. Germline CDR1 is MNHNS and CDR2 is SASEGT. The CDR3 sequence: CASGRTGLYGYTF. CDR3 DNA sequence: TGTGCCAGCGGGAGGACAGGACTCTATGGCTACACCTTC.

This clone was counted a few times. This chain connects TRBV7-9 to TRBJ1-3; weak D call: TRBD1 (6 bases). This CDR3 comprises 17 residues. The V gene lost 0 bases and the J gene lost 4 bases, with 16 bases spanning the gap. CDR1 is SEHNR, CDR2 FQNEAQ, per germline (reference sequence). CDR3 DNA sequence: TGTGCCAGCAGCTTAGCCGGTTACAGGGTATTCGGAAACACCATATATTTT. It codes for CASSLAGYRVFGNTIYF.

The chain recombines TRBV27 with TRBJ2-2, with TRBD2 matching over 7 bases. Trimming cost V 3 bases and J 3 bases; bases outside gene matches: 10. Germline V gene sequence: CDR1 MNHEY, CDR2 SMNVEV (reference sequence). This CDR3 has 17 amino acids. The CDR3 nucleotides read TGTGCCAGCAGTTTCGGACTAGTTCAGGCTGACACCGGGGAGCTGTTTTTT. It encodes CASSFGLVQADTGELFF.

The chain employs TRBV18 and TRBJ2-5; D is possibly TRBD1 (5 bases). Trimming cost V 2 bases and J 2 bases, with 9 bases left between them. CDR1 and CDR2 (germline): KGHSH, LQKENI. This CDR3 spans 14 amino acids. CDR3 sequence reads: CASSPGNRQETQYF. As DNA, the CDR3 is TGTGCCAGCTCACCAGGAAACAGGCAAGAGACCCAGTACTTC. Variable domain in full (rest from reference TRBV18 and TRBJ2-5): NAGVMQNPRHLVRRRGQEARLRCSPMKGHSHVYWYRQLPEEGLKFMVYLQKENIIDESGMPKERFSAEFPKEGPSILRIQQVVRGDSAAYFCASSPGNRQETQYFGPGTRLLVL.

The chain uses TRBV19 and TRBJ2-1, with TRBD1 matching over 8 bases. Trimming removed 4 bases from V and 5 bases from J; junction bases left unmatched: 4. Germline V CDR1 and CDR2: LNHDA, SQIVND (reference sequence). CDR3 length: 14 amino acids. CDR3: CASSTQGADNEQFF. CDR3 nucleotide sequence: TGTGCCAGTAGTACTCAGGGGGCGGACAATGAGCAGTTCTTC.

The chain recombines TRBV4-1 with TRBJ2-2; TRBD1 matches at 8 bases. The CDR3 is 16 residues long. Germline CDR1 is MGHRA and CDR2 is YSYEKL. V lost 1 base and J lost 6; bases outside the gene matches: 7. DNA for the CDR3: TGCGCCAGCAGCCAAGGGGACAGGTTCGTTTCCGGGGAGCTGTTTTTT. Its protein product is CASSQGDRFVSGELFF.

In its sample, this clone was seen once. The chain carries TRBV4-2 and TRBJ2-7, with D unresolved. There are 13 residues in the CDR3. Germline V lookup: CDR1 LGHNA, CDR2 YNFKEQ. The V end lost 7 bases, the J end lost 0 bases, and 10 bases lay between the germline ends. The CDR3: CASTGEFSYEQYF. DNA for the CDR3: TGTGCCAGCACTGGAGAATTCTCCTACGAGCAGTACTTC.

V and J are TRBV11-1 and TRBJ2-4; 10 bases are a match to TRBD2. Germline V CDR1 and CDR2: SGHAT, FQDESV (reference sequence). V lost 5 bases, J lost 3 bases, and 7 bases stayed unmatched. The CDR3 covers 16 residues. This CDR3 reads CASSKLAGSFKNIQYF. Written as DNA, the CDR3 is TGTGCCAGCAGCAAACTAGCGGGGTCCTTCAAAAACATTCAGTACTTC.

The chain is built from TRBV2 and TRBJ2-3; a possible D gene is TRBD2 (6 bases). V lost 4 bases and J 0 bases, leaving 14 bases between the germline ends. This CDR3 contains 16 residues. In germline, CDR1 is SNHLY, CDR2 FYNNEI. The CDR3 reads CASSGDGGASTDTQYF. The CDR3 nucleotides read TGTGCCAGCAGTGGTGATGGCGGGGCTAGCACAGATACGCAGTATTTT.

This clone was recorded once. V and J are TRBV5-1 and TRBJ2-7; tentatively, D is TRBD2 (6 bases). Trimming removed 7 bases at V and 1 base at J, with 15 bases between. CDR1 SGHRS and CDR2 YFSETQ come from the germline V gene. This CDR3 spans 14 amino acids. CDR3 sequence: CASFNPGGSYEQYF. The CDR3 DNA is TGCGCCAGCTTTAATCCCGGGGGATCCTACGAGCAGTACTTC.

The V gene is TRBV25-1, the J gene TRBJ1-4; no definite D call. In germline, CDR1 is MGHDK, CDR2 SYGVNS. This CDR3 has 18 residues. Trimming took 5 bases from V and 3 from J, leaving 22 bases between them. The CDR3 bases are TGTGCCAGCAGTCGCCCGGGGAGGCCCCATGAATCTAATGAAAAACTGTTTTTT. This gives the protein CASSRPGRPHESNEKLFF.